The clone carrying this TCR beta chain was seen a handful of times. V was shortened by 4 bases and J by 0 bases, with 6 bases between the two germline ends. The CDR3 consists of 13 residues. CDR1 and CDR2 from the germline V gene are SEHNR and FQNEAQ (reference sequence). This sample is drawn from a study of shared clonotypes between healthy human individuals. Profiled with immunoSEQ multiplex PCR; TCRdb holds only in-frame clones, not every one. This repertoire shows around 600,000 clones, more than 95% found once; its top ten account for about 0.057%. The study drew its donors from healthy HIV-negative adults without recent acute infections or vaccinations.

The clonotype originates from a woman aged 25 to 39 in good health. The rearrangement joins TRBV7-9 to TRBJ1-1; maybe TRBD1 (5 bases). Sequenced input: naive CD4+ T cells sorted from blood. Documented subset: CD45RA+ positively selected. The CDR3, as DNA: TGTGCCAGCAGCTCGGGACTGAACACTGAAGCTTTCTTT. Its protein is CASSSGLNTEAFF.